Reported below is one T cell receptor beta chain. The entry originates in a study of T cell responses to AZD1222 COVID-19 vaccine. This CDR3 spans 17 amino acids. CDR1 is LGHNA, CDR2 YNFKEQ, per germline. Trimming stripped 0 bases from V and 0 bases from J, with 12 bases between. Some clones are missing from TCRdb's copy, which holds only in-frame ones; the method was immunoSEQ multiplex PCR. This table holds 140,000 to 150,000 clones, 70% to 90% found once. The sample here was peripheral blood, taken on day 0 of AZD1222 vaccination. The chain carries TRBV4-2 and TRBJ1-3; D is ambiguous. The receptor was derived from an adult in good health. This CDR3 reads CASSQDFNRGSGNTIYF. The CDR3 nucleotides read TGTGCCAGCAGCCAAGATTTCAACAGAGGCTCTGGAAACACCATATATTTT.